This TCR beta chain was obtained from a study of blood T cells in healthy people across ages. Study-level results: Whereas aged donors had fewer naive CD4+ cells, long-lived donors had more of them and higher diversity. CMV status of donors was not determined, possibly confounding expanded clonotype changes.

Together with a sample-barcoded 5' primer, a J-beta primer mix was included in a second PCR lasting about 6 to 12 cycles. MiXCR, applied by TCRdb to the 5' RACE reads, yields one record per CDR3 protein. The sample holds about 800,000 distinct CDR3 sequences, around a quarter seen once. Comments on this clonotype: The antigen remains undetermined.

RNA extraction gave at least 5 micrograms of total RNA per sample. With 7 bases clipped from V and 3 bases from J, the junction kept 15 bases outside the gene matches. This CDR3 has 17 residues. The germline V gene encodes CDR1 LGHNT and CDR2 FRNRAP. Another study also made use of these data, one on T cells of mothers and their children. That work adds: Related mother-child pairs shared slightly more overlap than unrelated pairs, but the difference was non-significant.

Sequenced material: blood. The TCR originated in a boy aged 5 to 17 in good health. The J gene is TRBJ1-1, the V gene TRBV12-5; 9 bases align to TRBD1. DNA for the CDR3: TGTGCTAGTGCCACCGGGACAGGGATTCGTTTAGACACTGAAGCTTTCTTT. It encodes CASATGTGIRLDTEAFF.